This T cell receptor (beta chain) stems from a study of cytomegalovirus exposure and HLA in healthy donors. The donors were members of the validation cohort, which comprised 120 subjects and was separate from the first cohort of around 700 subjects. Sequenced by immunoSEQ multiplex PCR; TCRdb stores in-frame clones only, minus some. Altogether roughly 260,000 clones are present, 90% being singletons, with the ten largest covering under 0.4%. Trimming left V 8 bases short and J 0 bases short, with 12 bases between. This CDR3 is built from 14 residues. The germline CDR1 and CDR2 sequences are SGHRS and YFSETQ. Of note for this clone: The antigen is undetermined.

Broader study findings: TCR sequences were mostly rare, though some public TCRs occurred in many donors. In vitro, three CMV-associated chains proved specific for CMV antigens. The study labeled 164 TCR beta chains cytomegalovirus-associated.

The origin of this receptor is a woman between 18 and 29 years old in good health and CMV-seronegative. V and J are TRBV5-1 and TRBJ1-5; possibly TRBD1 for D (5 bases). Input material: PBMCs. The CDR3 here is CASRSGDSNQPQHF. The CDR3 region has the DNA TGCGCCAGTAGGTCGGGGGATAGCAATCAGCCCCAGCATTTT.